Below are 20 T cell receptor beta chains sequenced from a single sample in a study of identical twins. From the 5' RACE reads, TCRdb called clonotypes with MiXCR, one entry per CDR3 protein. Of hundreds of thousands of distinct CDR3 sequences listed, around 6% are singletons. The sample was naive T cells sorted from blood. Every receptor here comes from a man aged 18 to 30 in good health.

This clonotype appeared a few times. This rearrangement joins TRBV10-3 to TRBJ2-3; D possibly corresponds to TRBD1 (5 bases). The V end was cut by 6 bases, the J end by 2 bases, with 12 bases between. The CDR3 spans 14 residues. Germline V gene data show CDR1 as ENHRY and CDR2 as SYGVKD. The CDR3 nucleotides read TGTGCCATCAGCCCGACAGAATTCACAGATACGCAGTATTTT. This sequence encodes CAISPTEFTDTQYF.

This chain uses TRBV12-3 or TRBV12-4 with TRBJ2-5; weak D call: TRBD2 (6 bases). This CDR3 is 12 amino acids long. V was cut by 5 bases and J by 10 bases, with 14 bases left in between. This CDR3 reads CASSGLRLLQYF. The CDR3 DNA reads as TGTGCCAGCAGTGGACTAAGACTTCTCCAGTACTTC.

This chain joins TRBV15 and TRBJ1-1, with TRBD1 identical over 11 bases. Per the germline V gene, CDR1 is LNHNV and CDR2 is YYDKDF (reference sequence). CDR3 size: 13 residues. Losses at the gene ends were 5 bases for V and 11 bases for J; bases not matched to a gene: 7. The CDR3 protein is CATSRGQGAMAFF. The CDR3 DNA reads as TGTGCCACCAGCCGCGGACAGGGGGCTATGGCTTTCTTT. Complete variable domain (other parts from reference TRBV15 and TRBJ1-1): DAMVIQNPRYQVTQFGKPVTLSCSQTLNHNVMYWYQQKSSQAPKLLFHYYDKDFNNEADTPDNFQSRRPNTSFCFLDIRSPGLGDTAMYLCATSRGQGAMAFFGQGTRLTVV.

The V gene is TRBV6-1, the J gene TRBJ2-1; the match to TRBD2 covers 10 bases. Germline V gene sequence: CDR1 MNHNS, CDR2 SASEGT. J lost 7 bases, V lost 7 bases, and 7 bases had no gene match. The CDR3 runs 14 residues. In DNA, the CDR3 is TGTGCCAGCAATCCCGCTAGCGGGAGAAATGAGCAGTTCTTC. Amino acids: CASNPASGRNEQFF.

This clonotype has ten or more counts. The rearrangement joins TRBV6-1 to TRBJ2-5; D is possibly TRBD2 (7 bases). Germline CDR1 is MNHNS and CDR2 is SASEGT. The CDR3 runs 13 residues. The V gene lost 6 bases and the J gene lost 7 bases, with 15 bases spanning the gap. CDR3 amino acids: CASRTTGGPTQYF. CDR3 DNA sequence: TGTGCCAGCAGGACCACCGGGGGGCCGACCCAGTACTTC.

The table lists this clonotype with a few counts. The gene calls are TRBV24-1 and TRBJ2-1; 10 positions agree with TRBD2. The CDR3 contains 14 residues. Germline trimming cut 6 bases from V and 8 bases from J; bases unmatched to any gene: 6. Germline assignment: CDR1 KGHDR and CDR2 SFDVKD. The CDR3 loop reads CATSFPSGSDEQFF. DNA of the CDR3: TGTGCCACCAGTTTTCCTAGCGGGAGTGATGAGCAGTTCTTC.

This clonotype appeared a few times. This chain uses TRBV15 with TRBJ2-5; 16 bases line up with TRBD2. This CDR3 contains 15 residues. V gave up 5 bases and J gave up 9 bases; unmatched junction bases: 6. Looked up from germline, CDR1 is LNHNV and CDR2 is YYDKDF (reference sequence). CDR3 residues: CATSAPGLAGGAQYF. The CDR3 DNA follows: TGTGCCACCAGCGCCCCGGGACTAGCGGGAGGGGCCCAGTACTTC.

This clonotype was picked up many times. This chain joins TRBV7-3 and TRBJ2-2; TRBD2 matches at 14 bases. Germline trimming cut 4 bases from V and 4 bases from J; bases unmatched to any gene: 8. The CDR3 sequence is 18 residues long. Looked up from germline, CDR1 is SGHTA and CDR2 is FQGTGA. The CDR3 spells CASSSGLAGDVRTGELFF. The CDR3 DNA reads TGTGCCAGCAGCTCGGGACTAGCGGGAGATGTCCGCACCGGGGAGCTGTTTTTT. The complete variable domain, with remaining parts taken from reference TRBV7-3 and TRBJ2-2, reads GAGVSQTPSNKVTEKGKYVELRCDPISGHTALYWYRQSLGQGPEFLIYFQGTGAADDSGLPNDRFFAVRPEGSVSTLKIQRTERGDSAVYLCASSSGLAGDVRTGELFFGEGSRLTVL.

This clonotype is a singleton in its sample. Since a much larger clone is just one base distant, this may be a read error. This CDR3 is missing its conserved last phenylalanine or tryptophan, likely due to a read error. This chain connects TRBV28 to TRBJ1-2; D not resolved. Trimming shortened V by 2 bases and J by 4 bases, and 8 bases separated the two germline ends. CDR1 and CDR2 (germline): MDHEN, SYDVKM. The CDR3 is 13 residues long. As DNA, the CDR3 is TGTGCCAGCAGTTTAGTACACGTCTATGGCTACACCTAC. Amino acids: CASSLVHVYGYTY.

This clonotype was detected ten times or more. This sequence joins TRBV12-3 or TRBV12-4 and TRBJ1-2, with 7 bases aligning to TRBD1. The CDR3 contains 13 residues. Trimming took 7 bases from V and 7 from J; bases not matched to a gene: 9. CDR3: CASTRDRDGGYTF. As DNA, the CDR3 is TGTGCCAGCACCCGAGACAGGGACGGTGGCTACACCTTC.

This clonotype was detected many times. V gene TRBV3-1 combines with J gene TRBJ2-7; 9 bases are a match to TRBD1. The V and J ends lost 4 bases and 4 bases, in that order; junction bases with no gene match: 5. The CDR3 is made up of 14 amino acids. Germline CDR1 is LGHDT and CDR2 is YNNKEL (reference sequence). For the CDR3, the DNA is TGTGCCAGCAGCCGCGGGACAGGGTTTTACGAGCAGTACTTC. This encodes CASSRGTGFYEQYF.

Ten or more counts support this clonotype. CDR3 coding DNA: TGCAGCGTTGACGGGGCTAGGGGCTCTGGAAACACCATATATTTT. This gives the protein CSVDGARGSGNTIYF. The V call is TRBV29-1, the J call TRBJ1-3, with D possibly matching TRBD1 (5 bases). The CDR3 covers 15 residues. Germline loops: CDR1 SQVTM, CDR2 ANQGSEA. V lost 3 bases, J lost 0 bases, and 12 bases lay in between.

This clonotype appeared a few times. The chain carries TRBV28 and TRBJ2-3; D tentatively reads TRBD1 or TRBD2 (5 bases each). The V end was cut by 10 bases, the J end by 2 bases, with 10 bases between. Germline CDR1 is MDHEN and CDR2 is SYDVKM. The CDR3 has 12 residues. CDR3 nucleotide sequence: TGTGCCACGAGGGGTATCACAGATACGCAGTATTTT. Its translation: CATRGITDTQYF. The whole variable domain, remainder taken from reference TRBV28 and TRBJ2-3, is DVKVTQSSRYLVKRTGEKVFLECVQDMDHENMFWYRQDPGLGLRLIYFSYDVKMKEKGDIPEGYSVSREKKERFSLILESASTNQTSMYLCATRGITDTQYFGPGTRLTVL.

In this sample, this clonotype turned up a few times. The chain has TRBV15 and TRBJ2-3; weak D call: TRBD2 (5 bases). CDR1 is LNHNV and CDR2 is YYDKDF in the germline V gene (reference sequence). The CDR3 contains 15 residues. V lost 4 bases to trimming and J lost 10 bases, with 21 bases between them. The CDR3 reads CATSKSESGKLAQYF. The CDR3 nucleotides are TGTGCCACCAGCAAATCCGAGTCGGGAAAGCTGGCGCAGTATTTT.

This chain links TRBV7-9 with TRBJ2-5; tentative D call: TRBD2 (6 bases). The CDR3 runs 12 residues. Deletions cut 11 bases from V and 1 base from J, with 11 bases between. Germline CDR1 reads SEHNR; CDR2 reads FQNEAQ (reference sequence). CDR3 in DNA: TGTGCCGTTCGGGGGACCCAAGAGACCCAGTACTTC. As protein: CAVRGTQETQYF.

This clonotype was recorded at least ten times. V gene TRBV24-1 combines with J gene TRBJ2-3; D possibly uses TRBD1 or TRBD2 (6 bases each). With 7 bases removed from V and 6 bases from J, the gap between germline ends came to 10 bases. The CDR3 is 12 amino acids. Germline lookup yields CDR1 KGHDR and CDR2 SFDVKD. The chain's CDR3 is CATSTGADTQYF. The CDR3, as DNA: TGTGCCACCAGCACGGGGGCGGATACGCAGTATTTT.

This clonotype was found many times. The chain uses TRBV28 and TRBJ2-7, with TRBD2 matching over 14 bases. Germline CDR1 MDHEN, CDR2 SYDVKM. V was clipped by 5 bases and J by 9 bases; unmatched bases: 6. CDR3 length equals 14 residues. Here the CDR3 reads CASSAGTSGSRQYF. The CDR3 DNA follows: TGTGCCAGCAGTGCCGGGACTAGCGGGAGTAGGCAGTACTTC.

This clonotype was seen at least ten times. The chain combines TRBV12-3 or TRBV12-4 with TRBJ2-1; TRBD2 matches at 9 bases. This CDR3 is 15 amino acids long. Trimming removed 6 bases from V and 8 bases from J; junction bases left unmatched: 11. The DNA for the CDR3 is TGTGCCAGCAGCCCTAGGACTAGCGAAGAAGATGAGCAGTTCTTC. Translated, it gives CASSPRTSEEDEQFF.

This clonotype came up many times. This sequence joins TRBV20-1 and TRBJ2-5; D not certain. Trimming left V 4 bases short and J 0 bases short, with 12 bases between. Looked up from germline, CDR1 is DFQATT and CDR2 is SNEGSKA (reference sequence). The CDR3 spans 14 residues. The CDR3 here is CSATEGWYQETQYF. CDR3 nucleotide sequence: TGCAGTGCTACGGAAGGGTGGTACCAAGAGACCCAGTACTTC.

This clonotype showed up many times. This sequence joins TRBV11-2 and TRBJ2-1, with D hard to call. The CDR3 totals 15 residues. In germline, CDR1 is SGHAT, CDR2 FQNNGV. The ends were cut back, 2 bases at V and 13 bases at J, with 21 bases in the middle. This CDR3 is CASSLTVRVDWQQFF. In nucleotides, the CDR3 is TGTGCCAGCAGCTTAACTGTACGGGTCGACTGGCAACAGTTCTTC.